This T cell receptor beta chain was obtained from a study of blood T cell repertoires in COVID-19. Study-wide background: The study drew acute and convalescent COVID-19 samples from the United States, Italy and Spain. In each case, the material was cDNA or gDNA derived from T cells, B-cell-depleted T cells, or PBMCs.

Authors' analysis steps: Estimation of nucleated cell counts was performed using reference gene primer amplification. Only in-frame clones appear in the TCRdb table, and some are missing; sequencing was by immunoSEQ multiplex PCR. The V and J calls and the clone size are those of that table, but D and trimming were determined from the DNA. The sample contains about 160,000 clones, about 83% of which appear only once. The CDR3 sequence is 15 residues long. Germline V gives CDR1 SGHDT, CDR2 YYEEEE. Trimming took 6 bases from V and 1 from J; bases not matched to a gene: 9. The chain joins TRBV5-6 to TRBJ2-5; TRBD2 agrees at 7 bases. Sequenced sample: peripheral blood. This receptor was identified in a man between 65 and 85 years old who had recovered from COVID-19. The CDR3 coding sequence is TGTGCCAGCACCTGGGAGGGACGGTTCCAAGAGACCCAGTACTTC. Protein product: CASTWEGRFQETQYF.